The source of this T cell receptor (beta chain) is a study of T-cell reconstitution after alpha-beta-depleted transplantation in children. Findings of the study overall: Elevated TCRbeta diversity at day 60 was traced, in some patients, to surviving recipient T cells and thymic progenitors.

Turning to this clonotype: As yet, its antigen is unknown.

It was with unique molecular identifiers that the TCRbeta library was prepared. TCRdb reanalysed the PCR reads using MiXCR and keeps one entry per CDR3 protein. The sample carries a few hundred thousand distinct CDR3 sequences, about a quarter recorded once. This CDR3 comprises 14 residues. CDR1 is SGHRS and CDR2 is YFSETQ in the germline V gene. V gave up 4 bases and J gave up 6 bases, with 16 bases separating them. The specimen comprised PBMCs, sampled before TCRalphabeta/CD19-depleted stem cell transplant. The sequence derives from a boy younger than two with Wiskott-Aldrich syndrome, due to receive a stem cell transplant. The rearrangement uses TRBV5-1 and TRBJ1-1; possible D gene TRBD1, 5 bases. The CDR3 protein is CASSPVRRGSEAFF. Written as DNA, the CDR3 is TGCGCCAGCAGCCCCGTTAGGAGGGGCTCTGAAGCTTTCTTT.